This TCR beta chain emerged from a study of radiotherapy plus CTLA-4 blockade in lung cancer. Study overall: In roughly 17% of patients, objective responses were seen; approximately 34% had disease control. General observations from the study: Per reports, early blood T cell clone dynamics, plus interferon-beta, forecast response most strongly. TCR clones from tumors expanded in blood after radiotherapy plus ipilimumab.

Lung cancer patients with chemo-refractory metastatic non-small-cell disease were given focal radiation plus CTLA-4 blockade with ipilimumab. The V gene end was trimmed by 4 bases and the J gene end by 4 bases; junction bases not matched to a gene: 10. This CDR3 region has 15 residues. Looked up from germline, CDR1 is SGHAT and CDR2 is FQNNGV. The repertoire was sequenced with immunoSEQ multiplex PCR; TCRdb's copy has only in-frame clones and lacks some. The repertoire holds about 120,000 clones, with about 90% as singletons. On this clone: Its target is unknown.

This clonotype originated in a human donor with non-small cell lung cancer that progressed on radiotherapy plus ipilimumab. The chain couples TRBV11-2 to TRBJ2-7; 7 bases align to TRBD2. The source material was peripheral blood, sampled from a patient treated with radiotherapy plus ipilimumab. CDR3 coding DNA: TGTGCCAGCAGCTCCCAGCAGGGCGGGAGTTACGAGCAGTACTTC. It yields the protein CASSSQQGGSYEQYF.